The following is a TCR beta chain sequence with its context. One end of the junction varies from germline; a read error may be responsible. This sample is part of a study of CD4 and CD8 cells across lung adenocarcinoma regions. Donors had localized lung adenocarcinoma, a non-small cell lung cancer. TCRdb re-derived calls from the PCR reads in MiXCR, one entry per CDR3 protein. The top ten hold approximately 16% of the sample, which has fewer than 10,000 distinct CDR3 sequences, 46% seen once. This CDR3 has 14 residues. Germline CDR1 and CDR2: MNHEY and SMNVEV (reference sequence). This chain uses TRBV27 with TRBJ2-5, with a possible D match to TRBD1 (6 bases). This sequence originates from a female donor with lung adenocarcinoma. The CD4 and CD8 labels of this study may be unreliable. Material: CD4+ T cells from the margin of a lung tumor. CDR3 sequence (DNA): TGTGCGGGGAGTGGGGGCCGCGGCACAGAGACGCAGTACTTC. Encoded protein: CAGSGGRGTETQYF.